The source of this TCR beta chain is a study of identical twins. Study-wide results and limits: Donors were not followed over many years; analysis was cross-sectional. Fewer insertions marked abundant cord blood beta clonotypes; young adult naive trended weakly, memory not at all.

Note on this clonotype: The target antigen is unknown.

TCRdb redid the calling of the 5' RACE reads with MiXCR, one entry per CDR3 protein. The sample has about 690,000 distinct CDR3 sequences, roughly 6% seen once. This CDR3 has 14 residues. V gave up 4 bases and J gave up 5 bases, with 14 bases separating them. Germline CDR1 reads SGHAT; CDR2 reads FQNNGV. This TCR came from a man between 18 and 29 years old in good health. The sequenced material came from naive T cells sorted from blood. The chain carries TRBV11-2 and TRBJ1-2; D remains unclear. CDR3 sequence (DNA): TGTGCCAGCAGCTCATCCCTGGCGGCTTATGGCTACACCTTC. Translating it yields CASSSSLAAYGYTF.